This T cell receptor beta chain was sequenced for a study of T cell repertoires in cytomegalovirus infection. Study information: Shared public TCR beta signatures pointed to both CMV infection and a matching HLA type.

Study results and caveats: HLA-C-restricted CMV-specific TCR beta clonotypes were dominant in the ex vivo response. Frequencies of public TCR beta families were cumulated, and this identified carriers of CMV plus the relevant HLA.

TCRdb analysed the reads with MiXCR anew, one entry per CDR3 protein. The sample lists fewer than 550,000 distinct CDR3 sequences, around 27% occurring once. Trimming removed 8 bases from V and 1 base from J; junction bases left unmatched: 1. From germline, CDR1 is MNHEY and CDR2 SVGAGI. This CDR3 contains 13 residues. This clonotype was picked up a small number of times. Its antigen is not identified. This chain links TRBV6-5 with TRBJ2-2, with TRBD2 identical over 7 bases. The clonotype originates from a human donor in good health (CMV status not recorded). Some clones in this sample may be carry-over from other donors' samples. Sequencing was performed on PBMCs. CDR3 in DNA: TGTGCCAGCGGGGGGGAGAACACCGGGGAGCTGTTTTTT. Residues: CASGGENTGELFF.